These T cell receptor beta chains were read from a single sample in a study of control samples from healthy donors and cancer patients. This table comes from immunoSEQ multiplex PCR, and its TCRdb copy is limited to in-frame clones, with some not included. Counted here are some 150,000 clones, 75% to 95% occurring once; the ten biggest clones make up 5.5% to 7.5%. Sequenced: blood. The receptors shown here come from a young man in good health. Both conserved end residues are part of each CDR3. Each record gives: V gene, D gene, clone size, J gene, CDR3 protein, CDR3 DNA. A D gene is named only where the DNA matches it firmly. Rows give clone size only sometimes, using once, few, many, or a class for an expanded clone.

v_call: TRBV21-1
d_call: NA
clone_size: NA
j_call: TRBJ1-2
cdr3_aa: CASSNVPGQGRNPRAYGYTF
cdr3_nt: TGTGCCAGCAGCAACGTTCCCGGACAGGGAAGAAACCCCCGTGCCTATGGCTACACCTTC

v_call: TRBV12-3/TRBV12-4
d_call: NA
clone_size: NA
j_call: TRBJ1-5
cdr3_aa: CASSTLNQPQHF
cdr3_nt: TGTGCCAGCAGTACCCTTAATCAGCCCCAGCATTTT

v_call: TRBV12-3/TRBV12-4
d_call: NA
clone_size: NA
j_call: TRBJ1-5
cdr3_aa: CASSSNGPLAQHF
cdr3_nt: TGTGCCAGCAGTTCCAACGGCCCCCTAGCCCAGCATTTT

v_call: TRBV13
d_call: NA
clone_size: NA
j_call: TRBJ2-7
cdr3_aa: CASSLDPTGYEQYF
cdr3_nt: TGTGCCAGCAGCTTAGACCCTACAGGGTACGAGCAGTACTTC

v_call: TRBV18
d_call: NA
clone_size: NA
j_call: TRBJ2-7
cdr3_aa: CASSPTDYEQYF
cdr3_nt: TGTGCCAGCTCACCGACAGACTACGAGCAGTACTTC

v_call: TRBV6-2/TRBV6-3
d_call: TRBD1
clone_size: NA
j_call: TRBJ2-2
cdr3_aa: CASRRDRGTGELFF
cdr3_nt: TGTGCCAGCCGCCGGGACAGGGGCACCGGGGAGCTGTTTTTT

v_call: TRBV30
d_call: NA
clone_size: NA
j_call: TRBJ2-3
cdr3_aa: CAWSAGLVGVSTDTQYF
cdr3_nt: TGTGCCTGGAGTGCAGGCCTGGTGGGGGTTAGCACAGATACGCAGTATTTT

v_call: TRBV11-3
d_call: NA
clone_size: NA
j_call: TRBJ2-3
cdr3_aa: CASSAPGENTQYF
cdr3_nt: TGTGCCAGCAGCGCCCCGGGGGAGAATACGCAGTATTTT

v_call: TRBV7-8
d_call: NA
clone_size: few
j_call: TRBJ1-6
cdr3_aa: CASSSPVAGAENSPLHF
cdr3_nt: TGTGCCAGCAGCTCTCCGGTCGCGGGGGCTGAGAATTCACCCCTCCACTTT

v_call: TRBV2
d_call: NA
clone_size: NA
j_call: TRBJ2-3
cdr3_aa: CASGRIGVRTDTQYF
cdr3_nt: TGTGCCAGCGGAAGAATCGGGGTACGAACAGATACGCAGTATTTT

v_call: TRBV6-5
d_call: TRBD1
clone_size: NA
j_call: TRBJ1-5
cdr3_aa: CASSRTGSSNQPQHF
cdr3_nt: TGTGCCAGCAGCAGGACAGGGAGTAGCAATCAGCCCCAGCATTTT

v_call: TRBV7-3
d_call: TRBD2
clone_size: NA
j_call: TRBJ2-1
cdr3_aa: CASSSSGGPYNEQFF
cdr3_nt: TGTGCCAGCAGCAGCAGCGGGGGGCCCTACAATGAGCAGTTCTTC

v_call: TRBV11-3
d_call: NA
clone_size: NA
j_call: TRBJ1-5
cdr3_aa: CASSPTRGPNNLGWSQHF
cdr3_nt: TGTGCCAGCAGCCCGACGCGGGGGCCTAATAATTTGGGCTGGTCCCAGCATTTT

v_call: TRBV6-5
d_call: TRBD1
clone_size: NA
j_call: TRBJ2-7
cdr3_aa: CASSYGRGPYEQYF
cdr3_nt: TGTGCCAGCAGTTACGGCAGGGGGCCCTACGAGCAGTACTTC

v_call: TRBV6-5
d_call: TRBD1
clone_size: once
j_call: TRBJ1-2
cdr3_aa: CASRLDRGNGYTF
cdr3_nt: TGTGCCAGCAGATTGGACAGGGGGAACGGCTACACCTTC

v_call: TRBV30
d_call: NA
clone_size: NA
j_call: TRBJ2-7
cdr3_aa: CAWSVRSARAAQGHYEQYF
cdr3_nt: TGTGCCTGGAGTGTTCGTTCTGCCCGAGCCGCGCAAGGGCACTACGAGCAGTACTTC

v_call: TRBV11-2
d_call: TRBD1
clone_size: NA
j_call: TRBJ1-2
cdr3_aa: CASGPRTGDYGYTF
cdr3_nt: TGTGCCAGCGGACCTAGGACAGGGGACTATGGCTACACCTTC

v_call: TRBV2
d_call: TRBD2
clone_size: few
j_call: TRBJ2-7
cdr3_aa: CASSEGLAGIYEQYF
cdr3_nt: TGTGCCAGCAGTGAAGGCCTAGCGGGGATCTACGAGCAGTACTTC

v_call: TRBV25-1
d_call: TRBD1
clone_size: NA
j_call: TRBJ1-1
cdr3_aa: CASSPGTGSPNTEAFF
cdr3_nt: TGTGCCAGCAGCCCAGGGACAGGAAGTCCGAACACTGAAGCTTTCTTT

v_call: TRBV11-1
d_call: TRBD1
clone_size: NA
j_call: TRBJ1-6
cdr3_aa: CASSFITGGDSPLHF
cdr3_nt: TGTGCCAGCAGCTTTATTACAGGGGGGGATTCACCCCTCCACTTT

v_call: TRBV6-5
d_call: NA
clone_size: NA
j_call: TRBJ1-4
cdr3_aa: CASRLGGATNEKLFF
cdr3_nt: TGTGCCAGCAGGCTGGGGGGAGCAACTAATGAAAAACTGTTTTTT

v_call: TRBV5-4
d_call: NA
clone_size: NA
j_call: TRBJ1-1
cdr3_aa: CASSMVFGVNTEAFF
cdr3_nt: TGTGCCAGCAGCATGGTATTCGGGGTAAACACTGAAGCTTTCTTT

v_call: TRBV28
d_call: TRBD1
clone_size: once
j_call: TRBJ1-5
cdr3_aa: CASNKDRVTQPQHF
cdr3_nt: TGTGCCAGCAACAAAGACAGGGTGACTCAGCCCCAGCATTTT

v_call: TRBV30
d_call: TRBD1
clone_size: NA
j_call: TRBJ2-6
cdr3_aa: CAWKTGTGGWSGANVLTF
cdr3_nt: TGTGCCTGGAAAACCGGGACAGGGGGCTGGTCTGGGGCCAACGTCCTGACTTTC

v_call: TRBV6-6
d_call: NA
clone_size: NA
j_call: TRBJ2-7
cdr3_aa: CASSQTHEQYF
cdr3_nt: TGTGCCAGCAGCCAGACTCACGAGCAGTACTTC

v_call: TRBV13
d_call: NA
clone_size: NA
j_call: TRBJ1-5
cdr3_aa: CASSFAGNQPQHF
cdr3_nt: TGTGCCAGCAGCTTTGCTGGGAATCAGCCCCAGCATTTT

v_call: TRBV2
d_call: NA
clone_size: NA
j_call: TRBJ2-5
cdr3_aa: CASGWDTQETQYF
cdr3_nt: TGTGCCAGCGGGTGGGACACCCAAGAGACCCAGTACTTC

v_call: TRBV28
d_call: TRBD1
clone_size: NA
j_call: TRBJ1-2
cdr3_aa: CASSLSGGGYGYTF
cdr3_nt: TGTGCCAGCAGTTTATCAGGGGGTGGCTATGGCTACACCTTC